This T cell receptor (beta chain) was found in a study of blood T cells in healthy people across ages (dated by TCRdb to between 2014 and 2016). Concerning the study at large: In model experiments, roughly one uniquely barcoded TCR beta cDNA molecule per two T cells was captured by template switching. To avoid experimental bias, donors of different ages were randomly spread across the sequencing lanes. Using the same blood draw, the study looked at two additional independent replicas of 1 million unique cDNA reads for two donors, one aged 18 to 30 and the other aged 80 or older. Age-related changes in TCR beta repertoire diversity were measured in the study by deep sequencing normalized with unique cDNA molecular identifiers. The donors were split into four age groups: young (average 16 years), middle-aged (roughly 39), aged (more than 60) and long-lived (under 85).

Library prep was done by 5' RACE. Sequencing used an Illumina HiSeq 2500. A second PCR of 7 to 11 cycles was run with a J-beta primer mix and a sample-barcoded 5' primer. A template-switch 5' adaptor carrying 12 random nucleotides introduced a unique molecular identifier onto each TCR beta cDNA molecule. Each sample yielded at least 3 million CDR3-containing paired-end reads. All of the RNA was converted into first-strand cDNA using the Mint cDNA synthesis kit, with a TRBC-specific oligonucleotide serving as the primer. After uracil-DNA glycosylase treatment, a first 18-cycle PCR used universal primers M1SS and BC2_uni_R on all cDNA. In the paper's pipeline: For normalization, 1 million high-quality reads were randomly selected from each sample, with every read carrying a distinct molecular identifier. Reads sharing molecular identifiers were discarded rather than binned into consensus sequences. CDR3 identification, clonotype clustering and error correction used MiTCR with a Q25 quality threshold and the strictest error-elimination algorithm. A nonparametric unseen species model with Euler transformation was used to estimate lower-bound total TCR beta diversity. TCRdb reprocessed the public reads (quality trimming at Q25 with fastp, clone calling with MiXCR) and kept in-frame beta chains. Records with the same CDR3 protein are collapsed into one entry carrying the most frequent genes and DNA. These V and J calls derive from TCRdb rather than the authors' analysis. Counted in this sample were some 640,000 distinct CDR3 sequences; approximately 49% of them appeared once. Clones ranked in the top ten supply roughly 31% of the sample.

This clonotype came up once. No antigen is known for it. Being one base from a much bigger clone, this may be a read error. The 40 or so donors, aged about 6 to 95 years, were systemically healthy Caucasian individuals from Russia. Each donor gave 9.5 to 10 milliliters of peripheral blood, drawn into EDTA-treated Vacutainer tubes. PBMCs were isolated by Ficoll-Paque density-gradient centrifugation, with at least 7 million obtained per sample. Total RNA was extracted from PBMCs with Trizol reagent, with at least 6 micrograms obtained per sample. For every donor, flow cytometry on a PBMC aliquot measured the percentage of naive CD45RAhigh/CD27high T cells. Trimming takes 4 bases off V and 11 bases off J; junction bases not matched to a gene: 11. Taken from cysteine to phenylalanine, the CDR3 has 14 residues. CDR3 DNA is the only sequence kept; it has 42 bases, read in frame from the first base. CDR1 SGDLS and CDR2 YYNGEE were looked up in the germline V gene.

General conclusions and limits of the study: Donor CMV infection status was unknown, potentially confounding age-related changes in expanded clonotypes. There was a strong correlation between observed TCR beta diversity and the percentage of naive T cells measured by flow cytometry. As age increased, observed TCR beta diversity per million T cells dropped in a roughly linear way, and a significant reduction was already evident by age 40. Because profiling used bulk unsorted PBMCs, naive and antigen-experienced compartments could not be compared conclusively. Estimates of total diversity from one million sequenced T cells were regarded as lower bounds and underestimates. Compared with the aged group, the long-lived group had more naive CD4+ T cells, fewer expanded clones and increased TCR diversity, suggesting age selection.

The V gene is TRBV9 and the J gene is TRBJ2-5, and TRBD1 aligns with 10 junction nucleotides. The sequenced sample consisted of blood. The source of this sequence is a woman aged 55-75 years in good health. The DNA sequence is given as TGTGCCAGCAGCATAGCTGTCGGGACAGGGGAGCAGTACTTC. Translation gives CASSIAVGTGEQYF. Full variable domain (CDR3 extended with the reference TRBV9 and TRBJ2-5 proteins): DSGVTQTPKHLITATGQRVTLRCSPRSGDLSVYWYQQSLDQGLQFLIQYYNGEERAKGNILERFSAQQFPDLHSELNLSSLELGDSALYFCASSIAVGTGEQYFGPGTRLLVL.